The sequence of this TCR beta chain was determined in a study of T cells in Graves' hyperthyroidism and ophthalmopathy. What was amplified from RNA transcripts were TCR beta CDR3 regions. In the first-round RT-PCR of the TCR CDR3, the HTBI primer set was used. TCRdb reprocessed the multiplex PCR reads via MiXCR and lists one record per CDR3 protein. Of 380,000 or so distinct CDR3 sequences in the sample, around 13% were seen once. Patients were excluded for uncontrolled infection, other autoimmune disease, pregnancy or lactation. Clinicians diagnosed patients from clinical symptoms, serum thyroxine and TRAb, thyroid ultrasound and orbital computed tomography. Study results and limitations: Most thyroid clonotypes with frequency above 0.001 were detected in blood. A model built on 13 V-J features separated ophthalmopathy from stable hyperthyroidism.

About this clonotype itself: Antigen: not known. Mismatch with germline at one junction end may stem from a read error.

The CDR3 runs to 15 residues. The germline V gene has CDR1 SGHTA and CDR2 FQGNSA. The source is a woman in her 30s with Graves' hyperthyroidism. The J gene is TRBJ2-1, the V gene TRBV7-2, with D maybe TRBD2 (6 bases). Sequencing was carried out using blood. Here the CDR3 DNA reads TGTGCCAGCAGCCCCCAGGAGGGCCCCTACAATGGGCAGTTCTTC. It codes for CASSPQEGPYNGQFF.